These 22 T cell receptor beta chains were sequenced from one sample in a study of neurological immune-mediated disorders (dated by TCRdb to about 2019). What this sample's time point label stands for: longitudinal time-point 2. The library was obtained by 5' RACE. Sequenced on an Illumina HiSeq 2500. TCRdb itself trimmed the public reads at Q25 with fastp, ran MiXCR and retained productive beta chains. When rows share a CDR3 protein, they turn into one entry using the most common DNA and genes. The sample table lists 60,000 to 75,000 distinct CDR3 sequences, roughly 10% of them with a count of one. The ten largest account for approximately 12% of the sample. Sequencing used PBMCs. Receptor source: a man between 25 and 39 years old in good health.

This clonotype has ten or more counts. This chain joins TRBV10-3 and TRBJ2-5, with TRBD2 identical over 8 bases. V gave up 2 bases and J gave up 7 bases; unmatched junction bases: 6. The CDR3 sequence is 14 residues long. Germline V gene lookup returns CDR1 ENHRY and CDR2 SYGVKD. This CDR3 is CAISEPRAGGTQYF. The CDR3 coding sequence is TGTGCCATCAGTGAGCCGCGGGCGGGGGGGACCCAGTACTTC.

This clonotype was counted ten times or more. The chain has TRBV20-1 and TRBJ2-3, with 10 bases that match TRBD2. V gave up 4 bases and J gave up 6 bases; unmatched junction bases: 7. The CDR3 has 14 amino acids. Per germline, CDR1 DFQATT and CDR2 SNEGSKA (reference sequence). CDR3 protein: CSAIASGSVDTQYF. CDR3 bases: TGCAGTGCTATTGCTAGCGGGAGTGTGGATACGCAGTATTTT.

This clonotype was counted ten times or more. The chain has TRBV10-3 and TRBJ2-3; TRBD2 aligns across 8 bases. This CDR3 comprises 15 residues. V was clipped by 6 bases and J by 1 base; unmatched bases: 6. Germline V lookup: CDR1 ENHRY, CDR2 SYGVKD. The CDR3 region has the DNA TGTGCCATCAGCCCGACTAGCGTCGGCACAGATACGCAGTATTTT. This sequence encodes CAISPTSVGTDTQYF.

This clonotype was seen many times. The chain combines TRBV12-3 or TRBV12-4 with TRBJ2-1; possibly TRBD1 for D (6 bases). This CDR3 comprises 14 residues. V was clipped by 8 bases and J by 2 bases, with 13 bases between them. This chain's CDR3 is CASGLGQTYNEQFF. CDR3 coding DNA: TGTGCCAGCGGTCTAGGACAGACCTACAATGAGCAGTTCTTC.

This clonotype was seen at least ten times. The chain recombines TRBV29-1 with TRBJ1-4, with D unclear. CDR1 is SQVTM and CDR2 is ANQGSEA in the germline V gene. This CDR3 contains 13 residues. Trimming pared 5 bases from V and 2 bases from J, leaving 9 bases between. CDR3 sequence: CSVSTPTNEKLFF. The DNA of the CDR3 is TGCAGCGTTTCTACACCTACTAATGAAAAACTGTTTTTT.

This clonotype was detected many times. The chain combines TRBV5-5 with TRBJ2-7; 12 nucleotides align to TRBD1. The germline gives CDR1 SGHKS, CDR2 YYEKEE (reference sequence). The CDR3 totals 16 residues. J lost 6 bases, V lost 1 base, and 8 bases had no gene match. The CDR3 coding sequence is TGTGCCAGCAGCTTGTTCTTCGGGACAGGGGGCGGCGAGCAGTACTTC. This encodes CASSLFFGTGGGEQYF.

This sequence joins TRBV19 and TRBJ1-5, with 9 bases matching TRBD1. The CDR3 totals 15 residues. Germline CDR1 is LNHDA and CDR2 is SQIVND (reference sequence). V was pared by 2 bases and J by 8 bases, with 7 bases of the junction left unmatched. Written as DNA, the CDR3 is TGTGCCAGTAGTATATTCACAGGGGGCGTAAAGCCCCAGCATTTT. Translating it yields CASSIFTGGVKPQHF.

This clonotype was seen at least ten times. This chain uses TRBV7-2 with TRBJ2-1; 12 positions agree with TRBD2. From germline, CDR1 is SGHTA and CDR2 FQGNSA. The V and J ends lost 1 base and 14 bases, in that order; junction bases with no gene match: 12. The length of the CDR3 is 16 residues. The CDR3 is CASSLESLAGGRRKFF. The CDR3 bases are TGTGCCAGCAGCTTAGAGAGCCTAGCGGGAGGGCGTCGGAAGTTCTTC.

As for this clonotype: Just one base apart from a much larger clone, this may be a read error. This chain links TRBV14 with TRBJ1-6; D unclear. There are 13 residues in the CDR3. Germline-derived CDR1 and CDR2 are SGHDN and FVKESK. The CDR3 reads CTSREQAGSPLHF. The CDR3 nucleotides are TGTACCAGCAGAGAACAAGCGGGGTCACCCCTCCACTTT. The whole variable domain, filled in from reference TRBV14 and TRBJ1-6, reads EAGVTQFPSHSVIEKGQTVTLRCDPISGHDNLYWYRRVMGKEIKFLLHFVKESKQDESGMPNNRFLAERTGGTYSTLKVQPAELEDSGVYFCTSREQAGSPLHFGNGTRLTVT.

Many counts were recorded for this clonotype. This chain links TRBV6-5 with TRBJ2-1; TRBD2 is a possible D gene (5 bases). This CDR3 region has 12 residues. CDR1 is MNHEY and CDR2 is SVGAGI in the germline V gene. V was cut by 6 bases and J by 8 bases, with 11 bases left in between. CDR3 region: CASREGGDEQFF. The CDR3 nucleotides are TGTGCCAGCAGGGAAGGAGGCGATGAGCAGTTCTTC.

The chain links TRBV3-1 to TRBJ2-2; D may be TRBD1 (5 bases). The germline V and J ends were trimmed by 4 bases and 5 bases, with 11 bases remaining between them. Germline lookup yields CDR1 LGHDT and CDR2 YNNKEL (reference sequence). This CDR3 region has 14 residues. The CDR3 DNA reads TGTGCCAGCAGCCTTCGTTCAGGGACCGGGGAGCTGTTTTTT. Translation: CASSLRSGTGELFF.

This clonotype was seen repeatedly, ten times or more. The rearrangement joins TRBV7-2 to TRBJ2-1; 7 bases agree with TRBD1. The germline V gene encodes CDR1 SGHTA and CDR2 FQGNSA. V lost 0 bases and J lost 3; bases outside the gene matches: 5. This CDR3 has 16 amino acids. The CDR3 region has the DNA TGTGCCAGCAGCTTAGCGTCGACAGGGCACTACAATGAGCAGTTCTTC. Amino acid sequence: CASSLASTGHYNEQFF.

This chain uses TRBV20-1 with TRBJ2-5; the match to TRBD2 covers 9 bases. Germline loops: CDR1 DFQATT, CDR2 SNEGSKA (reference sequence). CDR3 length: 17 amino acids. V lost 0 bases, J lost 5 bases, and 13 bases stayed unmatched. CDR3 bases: TGCAGTGCTAGAGATTCGAATCTAGCGGGACCGGGGGAGACCCAGTACTTC. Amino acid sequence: CSARDSNLAGPGETQYF.

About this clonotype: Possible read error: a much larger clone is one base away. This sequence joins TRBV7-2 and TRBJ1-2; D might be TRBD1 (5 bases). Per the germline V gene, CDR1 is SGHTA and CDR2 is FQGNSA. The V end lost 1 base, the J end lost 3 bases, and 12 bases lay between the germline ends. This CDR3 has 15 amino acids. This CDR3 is CASSLVGSRDYGYTF. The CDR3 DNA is TGTGCCAGCAGCTTAGTGGGGAGCAGGGACTATGGCTACACCTTC.

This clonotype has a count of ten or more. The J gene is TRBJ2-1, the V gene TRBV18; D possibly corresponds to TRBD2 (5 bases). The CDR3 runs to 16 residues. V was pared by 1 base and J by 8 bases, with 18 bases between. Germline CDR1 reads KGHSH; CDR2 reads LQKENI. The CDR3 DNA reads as TGTGCCAGCTCACCACAACCCCCAGCGGTTGGCGATGAGCAGTTCTTC. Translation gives CASSPQPPAVGDEQFF.

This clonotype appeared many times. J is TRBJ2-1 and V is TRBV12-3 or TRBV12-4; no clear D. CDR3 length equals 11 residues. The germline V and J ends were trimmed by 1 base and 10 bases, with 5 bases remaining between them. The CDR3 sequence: CASSLVREQFF. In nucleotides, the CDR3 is TGTGCCAGCAGTTTAGTTCGGGAGCAGTTCTTC.

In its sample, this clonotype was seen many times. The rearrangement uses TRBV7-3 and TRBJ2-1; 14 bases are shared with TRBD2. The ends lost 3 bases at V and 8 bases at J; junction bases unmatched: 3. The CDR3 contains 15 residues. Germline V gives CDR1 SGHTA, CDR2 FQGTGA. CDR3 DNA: TGTGCCAGCAGCTTGGGACTAGCGGGAGTGGATGAGCAGTTCTTC. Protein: CASSLGLAGVDEQFF.

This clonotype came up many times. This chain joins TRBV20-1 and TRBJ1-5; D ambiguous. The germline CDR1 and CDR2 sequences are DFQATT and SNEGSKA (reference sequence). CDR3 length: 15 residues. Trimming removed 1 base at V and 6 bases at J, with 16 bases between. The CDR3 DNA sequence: TGCAGTGCTAGAGGCACCGGTCCGGCACGTCAGCCCCAGCATTTT. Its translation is CSARGTGPARQPQHF.

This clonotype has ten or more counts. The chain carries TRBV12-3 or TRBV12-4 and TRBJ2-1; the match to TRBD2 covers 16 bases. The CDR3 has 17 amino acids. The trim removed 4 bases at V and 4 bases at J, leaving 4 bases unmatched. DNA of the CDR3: TGTGCCAGCAGTTACGGGACTAGCGGGAGGGGATACAATGAGCAGTTCTTC. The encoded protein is CASSYGTSGRGYNEQFF.

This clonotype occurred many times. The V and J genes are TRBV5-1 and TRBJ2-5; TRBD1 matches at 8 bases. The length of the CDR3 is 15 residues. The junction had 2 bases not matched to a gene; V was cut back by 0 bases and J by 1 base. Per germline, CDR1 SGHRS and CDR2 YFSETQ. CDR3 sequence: CASSLAGQVQETQYF. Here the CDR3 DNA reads TGCGCCAGCAGCTTGGCGGGACAGGTCCAAGAGACCCAGTACTTC.

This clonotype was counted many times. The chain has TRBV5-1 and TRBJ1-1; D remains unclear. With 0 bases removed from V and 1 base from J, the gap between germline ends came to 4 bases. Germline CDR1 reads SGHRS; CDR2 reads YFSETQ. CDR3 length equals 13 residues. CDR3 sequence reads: CASSLDANTEAFF. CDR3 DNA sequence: TGCGCCAGCAGCTTGGACGCGAACACTGAAGCTTTCTTT. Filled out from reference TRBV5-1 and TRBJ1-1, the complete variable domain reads KAGVTQTPRYLIKTRGQQVTLSCSPISGHRSVSWYQQTPGQGLQFLFEYFSETQRNKGNFPGRFSGRQFSNSRSEMNVSTLELGDSALYLCASSLDANTEAFFGQGTRLTVV.

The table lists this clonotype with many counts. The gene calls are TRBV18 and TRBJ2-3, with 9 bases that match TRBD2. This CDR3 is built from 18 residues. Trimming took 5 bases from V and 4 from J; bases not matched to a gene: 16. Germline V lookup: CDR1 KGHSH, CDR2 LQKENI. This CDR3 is CASSAGRGREGRSDTQYF. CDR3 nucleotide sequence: TGTGCCAGCTCAGCCGGACGAGGGCGGGAGGGCCGATCAGATACGCAGTATTTT.